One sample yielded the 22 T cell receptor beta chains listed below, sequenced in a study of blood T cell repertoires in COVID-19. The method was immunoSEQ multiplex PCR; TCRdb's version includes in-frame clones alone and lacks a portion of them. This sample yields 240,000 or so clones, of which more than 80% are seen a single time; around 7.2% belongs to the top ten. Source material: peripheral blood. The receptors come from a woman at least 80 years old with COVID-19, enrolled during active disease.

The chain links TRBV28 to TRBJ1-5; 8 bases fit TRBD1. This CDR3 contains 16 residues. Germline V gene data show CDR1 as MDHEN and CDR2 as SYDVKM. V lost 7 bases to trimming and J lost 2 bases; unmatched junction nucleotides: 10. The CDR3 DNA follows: TGTGCCAGCACCCAGACAGGGGTATTGGGCAATCAGCCCCAGCATTTT. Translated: CASTQTGVLGNQPQHF.

CDR3 amino acids: CASSSITSGRPSTDTQYF. The CDR3 DNA is TGTGCCAGCAGCTCGATTACTAGCGGGAGGCCTAGCACAGATACGCAGTATTTT. The chain recombines TRBV5-6 with TRBJ2-3; 12 bases fit TRBD2. Germline trimming cut 3 bases from V and 0 bases from J; bases unmatched to any gene: 8. CDR1 SGHDT and CDR2 YYEEEE come from the germline V gene. The CDR3 extends over 18 amino acids.

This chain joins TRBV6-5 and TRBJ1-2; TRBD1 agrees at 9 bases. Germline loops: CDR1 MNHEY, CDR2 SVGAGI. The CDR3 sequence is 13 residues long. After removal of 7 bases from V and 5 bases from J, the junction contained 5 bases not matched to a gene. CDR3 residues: CASIRDRAYGYTF. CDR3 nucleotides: TGTGCCAGCATACGGGACAGGGCTTATGGCTACACCTTC.

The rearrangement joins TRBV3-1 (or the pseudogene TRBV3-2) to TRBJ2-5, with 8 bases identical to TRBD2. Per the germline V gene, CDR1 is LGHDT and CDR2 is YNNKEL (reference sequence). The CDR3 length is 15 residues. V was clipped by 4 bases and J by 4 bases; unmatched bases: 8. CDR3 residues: CASSPGGRWVETQYF. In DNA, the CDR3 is TGTGCCAGCAGCCCGGGGGGGCGGTGGGTAGAGACCCAGTACTTC.

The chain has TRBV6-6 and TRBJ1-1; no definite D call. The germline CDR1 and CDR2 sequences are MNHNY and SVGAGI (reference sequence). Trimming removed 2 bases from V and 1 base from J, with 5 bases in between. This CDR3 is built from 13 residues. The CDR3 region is CASSYTGNTEAFF. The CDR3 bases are TGTGCCAGCAGTTACACGGGGAACACTGAAGCTTTCTTT.

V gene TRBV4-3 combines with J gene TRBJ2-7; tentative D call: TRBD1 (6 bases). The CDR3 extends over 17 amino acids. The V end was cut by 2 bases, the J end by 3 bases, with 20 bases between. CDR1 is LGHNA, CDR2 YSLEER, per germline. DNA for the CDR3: TGCGCCAGCAGCCAATGGACAGTGCCGGGATTAGGCTACGAGCAGTACTTC. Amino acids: CASSQWTVPGLGYEQYF.

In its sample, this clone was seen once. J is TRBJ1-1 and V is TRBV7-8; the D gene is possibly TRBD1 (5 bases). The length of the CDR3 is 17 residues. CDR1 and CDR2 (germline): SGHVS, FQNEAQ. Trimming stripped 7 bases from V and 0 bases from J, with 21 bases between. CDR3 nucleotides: TGTGCCAGCAAGATGCGGCAGGGAGGTTCCATGAACACTGAAGCTTTCTTT. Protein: CASKMRQGGSMNTEAFF.

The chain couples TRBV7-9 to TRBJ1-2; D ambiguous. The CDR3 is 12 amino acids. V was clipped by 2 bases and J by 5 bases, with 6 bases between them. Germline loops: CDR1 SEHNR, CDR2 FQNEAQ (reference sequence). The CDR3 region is CASSLSGYGYTF. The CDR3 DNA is TGTGCCAGCAGCTTATCGGGGTATGGCTACACCTTC.

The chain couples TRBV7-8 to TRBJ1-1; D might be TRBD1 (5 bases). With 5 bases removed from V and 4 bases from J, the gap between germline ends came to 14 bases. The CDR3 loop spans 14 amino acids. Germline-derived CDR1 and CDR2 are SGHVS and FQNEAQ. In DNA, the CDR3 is TGTGCCAGCAGCACCCAGGGAGGGGTCACTGAAGCTTTCTTT. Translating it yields CASSTQGGVTEAFF.

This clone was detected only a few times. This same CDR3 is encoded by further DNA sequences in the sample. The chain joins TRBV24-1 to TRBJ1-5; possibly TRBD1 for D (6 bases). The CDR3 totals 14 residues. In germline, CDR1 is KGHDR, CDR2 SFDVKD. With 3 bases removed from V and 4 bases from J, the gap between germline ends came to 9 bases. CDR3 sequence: CATSDPQGNQPQHF. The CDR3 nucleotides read TGTGCCACCAGTGATCCCCAGGGGAATCAGCCCCAGCATTTT.

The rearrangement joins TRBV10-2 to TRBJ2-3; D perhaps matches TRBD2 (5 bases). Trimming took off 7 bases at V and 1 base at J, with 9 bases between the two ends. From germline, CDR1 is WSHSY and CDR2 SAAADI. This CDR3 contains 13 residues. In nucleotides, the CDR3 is TGCGCCAGCAAACAACTAGGCACAGATACGCAGTATTTT. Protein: CASKQLGTDTQYF.

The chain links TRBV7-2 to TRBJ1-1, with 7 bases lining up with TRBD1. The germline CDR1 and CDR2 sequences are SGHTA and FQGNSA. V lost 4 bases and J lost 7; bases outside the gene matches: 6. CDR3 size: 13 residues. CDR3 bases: TGTGCCAGCAGCTCCCGGGACAGAAATGAAGCTTTCTTT. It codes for CASSSRDRNEAFF.

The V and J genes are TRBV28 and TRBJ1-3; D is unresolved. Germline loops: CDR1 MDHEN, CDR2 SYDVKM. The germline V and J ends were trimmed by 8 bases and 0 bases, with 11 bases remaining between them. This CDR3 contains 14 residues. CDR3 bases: TGTGCCAGCCTCCCGGGAAACTCTGGAAACACCATATATTTT. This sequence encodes CASLPGNSGNTIYF.

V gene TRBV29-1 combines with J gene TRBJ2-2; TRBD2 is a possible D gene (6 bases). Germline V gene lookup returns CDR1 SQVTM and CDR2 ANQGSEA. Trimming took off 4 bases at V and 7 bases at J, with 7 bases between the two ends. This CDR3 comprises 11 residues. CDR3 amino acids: CSVGGLGELFF. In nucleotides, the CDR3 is TGCAGCGTTGGGGGACTCGGGGAGCTGTTTTTT.

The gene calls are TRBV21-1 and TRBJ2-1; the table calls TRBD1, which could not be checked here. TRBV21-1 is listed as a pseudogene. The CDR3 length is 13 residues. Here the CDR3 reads CASSPARGNEQFF. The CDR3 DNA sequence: TGTGCCAGCAGCCCCGCCAGGGGGAATGAGCAGTTCTTC.

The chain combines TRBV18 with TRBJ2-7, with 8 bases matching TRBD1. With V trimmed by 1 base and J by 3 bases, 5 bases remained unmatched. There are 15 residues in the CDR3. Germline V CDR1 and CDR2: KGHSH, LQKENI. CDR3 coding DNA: TGTGCCAGCTCACCACGGACAGGGTATTTCTACGAGCAGTACTTC. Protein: CASSPRTGYFYEQYF.

CDR3 sequence: CASSKSGTRFSTDTQYF. In DNA form, the CDR3 reads TGTGCCAGTAGTAAATCCGGGACACGCTTTTCCACAGATACGCAGTATTTT. The chain carries TRBV19 and TRBJ2-3, with D tentatively TRBD1 (6 bases). The CDR3 has 17 amino acids. From germline, CDR1 is LNHDA and CDR2 SQIVND (reference sequence). V was shortened by 4 bases and J by 2 bases, with 19 bases between the two germline ends.

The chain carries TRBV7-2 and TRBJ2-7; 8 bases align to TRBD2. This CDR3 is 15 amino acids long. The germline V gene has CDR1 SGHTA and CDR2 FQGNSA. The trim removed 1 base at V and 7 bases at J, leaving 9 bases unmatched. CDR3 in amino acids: CASSLVYSGTGEQYF. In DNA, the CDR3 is TGTGCCAGCAGCTTAGTATATAGCGGGACTGGGGAGCAGTACTTC. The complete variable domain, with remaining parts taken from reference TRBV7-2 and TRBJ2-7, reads GAGVSQSPSNKVTEKGKDVELRCDPISGHTALYWYRQSLGQGLEFLIYFQGNSAPDKSGLPSDRFSAERTGGSVSTLTIQRTQQEDSAVYLCASSLVYSGTGEQYFGPGTRLTVT.

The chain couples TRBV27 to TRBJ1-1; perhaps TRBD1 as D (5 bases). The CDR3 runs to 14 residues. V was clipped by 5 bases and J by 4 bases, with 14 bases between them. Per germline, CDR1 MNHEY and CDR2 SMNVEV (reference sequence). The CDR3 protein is CASSRTSVATEAFF. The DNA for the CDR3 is TGTGCCAGCAGTAGGACAAGTGTGGCCACTGAAGCTTTCTTT.

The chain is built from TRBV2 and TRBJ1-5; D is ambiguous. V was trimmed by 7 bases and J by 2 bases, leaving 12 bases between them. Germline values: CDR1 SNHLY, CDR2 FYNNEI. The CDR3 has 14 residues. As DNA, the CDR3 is TGTGCCAGCAATCGGGGTCGGGGCAATCAGCCCCAGCATTTT. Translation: CASNRGRGNQPQHF.

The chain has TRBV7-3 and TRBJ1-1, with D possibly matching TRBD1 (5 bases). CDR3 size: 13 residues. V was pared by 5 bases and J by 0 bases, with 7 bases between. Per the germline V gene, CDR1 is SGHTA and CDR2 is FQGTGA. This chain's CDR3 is CASSQGVNTEAFF. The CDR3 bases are TGTGCCAGCAGCCAAGGGGTGAACACTGAAGCTTTCTTT.

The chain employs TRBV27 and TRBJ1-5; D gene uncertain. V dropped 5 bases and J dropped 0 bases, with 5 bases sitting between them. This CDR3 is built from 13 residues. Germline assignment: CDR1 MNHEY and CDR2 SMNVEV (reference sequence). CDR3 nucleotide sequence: TGTGCCAGCAGTCCAGATAGCAATCAGCCCCAGCATTTT. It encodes CASSPDSNQPQHF.